The clone carrying this TCR beta chain has only a few counts. Its specificity is not known. The junction differs from germline at one of its ends, possibly a read error. For the second PCR, which ran for 7 to 11 cycles, a sample-barcoded 5' primer and a J-beta primer mix were used. MiXCR, applied by TCRdb to the 5' RACE reads, yields one record per CDR3 protein. The table shows 600,000 to 850,000 distinct CDR3 sequences, with just under 25% occurring only once. This sample is part of a study of blood T cells in healthy people across ages. Study-level points and caveats: Bulk PBMC profiling left naive and antigen-experienced comparisons inconclusive. Per million T cells, TCR beta diversity dropped roughly linearly as age increased.

There are 12 residues in the CDR3. The V gene's germline CDR1 is SGHAT and CDR2 FQNNGV. These data were likewise used in another study, on T cells of mothers and their children. From that paper: None of the identified T cell clones proved to be persistent microchimeric clones.

V is TRBV11-2 and J is TRBJ2-7; 9 bases match TRBD1. This TCR was sampled from a boy aged 10-17 years in good health. The sequenced material came from blood. The CDR3 sequence is CASSDTGTGCHF. CDR3 DNA: TGTGCCAGCAGTGACACCGGGACAGGGTGCCACTTC.